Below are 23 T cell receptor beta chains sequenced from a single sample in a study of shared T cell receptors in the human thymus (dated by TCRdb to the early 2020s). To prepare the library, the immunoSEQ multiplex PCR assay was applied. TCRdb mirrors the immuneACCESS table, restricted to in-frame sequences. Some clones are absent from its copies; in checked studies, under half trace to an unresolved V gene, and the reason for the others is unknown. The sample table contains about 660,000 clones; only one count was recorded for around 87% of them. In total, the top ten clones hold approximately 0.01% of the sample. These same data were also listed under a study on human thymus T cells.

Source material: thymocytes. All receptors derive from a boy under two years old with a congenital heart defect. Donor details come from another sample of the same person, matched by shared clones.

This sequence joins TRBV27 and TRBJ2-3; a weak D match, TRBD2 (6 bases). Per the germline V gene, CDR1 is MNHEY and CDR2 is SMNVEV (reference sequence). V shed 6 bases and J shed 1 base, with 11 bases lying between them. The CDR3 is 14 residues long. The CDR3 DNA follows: TGTGCCAGCAGGTATAGCGGCCGCACAGATACGCAGTATTTT. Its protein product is CASRYSGRTDTQYF.

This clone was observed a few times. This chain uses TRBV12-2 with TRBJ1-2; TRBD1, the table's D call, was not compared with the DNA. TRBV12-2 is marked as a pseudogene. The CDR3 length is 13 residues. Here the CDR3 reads CASRLVTGYGYTF. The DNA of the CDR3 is TGTGCAAGTCGCTTAGTGACAGGGTATGGCTACACCTTC.

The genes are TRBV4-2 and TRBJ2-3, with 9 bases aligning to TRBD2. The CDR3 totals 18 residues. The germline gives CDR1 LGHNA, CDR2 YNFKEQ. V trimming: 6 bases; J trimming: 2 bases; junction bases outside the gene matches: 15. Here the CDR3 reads CASRGPFSLAGNTDTQYF. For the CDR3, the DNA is TGTGCCAGCAGGGGGCCTTTTAGCCTAGCGGGAAACACAGATACGCAGTATTTT.

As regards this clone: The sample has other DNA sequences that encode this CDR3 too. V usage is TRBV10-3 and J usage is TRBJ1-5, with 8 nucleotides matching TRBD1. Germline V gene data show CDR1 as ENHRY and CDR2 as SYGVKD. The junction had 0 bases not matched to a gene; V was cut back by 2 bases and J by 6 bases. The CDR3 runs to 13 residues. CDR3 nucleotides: TGTGCCATCAGTGAGGACAGGGGTCAGCCCCAGCATTTT. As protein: CAISEDRGQPQHF.

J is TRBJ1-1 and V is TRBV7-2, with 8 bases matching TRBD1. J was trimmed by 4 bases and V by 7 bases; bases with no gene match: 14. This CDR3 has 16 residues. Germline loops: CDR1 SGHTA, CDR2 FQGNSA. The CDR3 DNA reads TGTGCCAGCACCGTCGGCCAGGGGGCTGGGGGCACTGAAGCTTTCTTT. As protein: CASTVGQGAGGTEAFF.

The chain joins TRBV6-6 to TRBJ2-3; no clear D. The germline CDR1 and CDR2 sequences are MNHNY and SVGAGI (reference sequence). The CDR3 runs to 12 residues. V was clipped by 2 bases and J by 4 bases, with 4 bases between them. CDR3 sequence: CASSYGPDTQYF. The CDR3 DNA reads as TGTGCCAGCAGTTACGGGCCAGATACGCAGTATTTT.

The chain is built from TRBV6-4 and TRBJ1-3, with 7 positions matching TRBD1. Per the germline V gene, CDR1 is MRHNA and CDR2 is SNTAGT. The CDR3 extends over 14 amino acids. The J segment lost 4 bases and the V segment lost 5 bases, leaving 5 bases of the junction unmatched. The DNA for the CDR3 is TGTGCCAGCAGTTTAACAGGGGACGGAAACACCATATATTTT. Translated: CASSLTGDGNTIYF.

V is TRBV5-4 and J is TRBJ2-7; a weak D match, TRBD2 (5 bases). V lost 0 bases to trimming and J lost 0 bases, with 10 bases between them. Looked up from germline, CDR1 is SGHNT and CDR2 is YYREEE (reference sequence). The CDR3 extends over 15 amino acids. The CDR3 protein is CASSLGAGDSYEQYF. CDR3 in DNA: TGTGCCAGCAGCTTGGGGGCCGGGGACTCCTACGAGCAGTACTTC. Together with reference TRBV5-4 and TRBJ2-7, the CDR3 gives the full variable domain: ETGVTQSPTHLIKTRGQQVTLRCSSQSGHNTVSWYQQALGQGPQFIFQYYREEENGRGNFPPRFSGLQFPNYSSELNVNALELDDSALYLCASSLGAGDSYEQYFGPGTRLTVT.

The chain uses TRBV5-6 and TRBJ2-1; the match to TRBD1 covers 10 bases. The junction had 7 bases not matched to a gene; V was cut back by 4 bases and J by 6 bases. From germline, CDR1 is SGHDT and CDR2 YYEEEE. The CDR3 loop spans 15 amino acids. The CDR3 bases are TGTGCCAGCAGCCTACCCGACAGGGGGCTCAATGAGCAGTTCTTC. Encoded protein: CASSLPDRGLNEQFF.

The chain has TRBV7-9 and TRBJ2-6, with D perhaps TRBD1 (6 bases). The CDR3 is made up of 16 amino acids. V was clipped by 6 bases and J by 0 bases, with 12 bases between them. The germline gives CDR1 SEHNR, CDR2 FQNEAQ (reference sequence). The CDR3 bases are TGTGCCAGCAGGCGCAGGGGCCCCTCTGGGGCCAACGTCCTGACTTTC. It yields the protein CASRRRGPSGANVLTF.

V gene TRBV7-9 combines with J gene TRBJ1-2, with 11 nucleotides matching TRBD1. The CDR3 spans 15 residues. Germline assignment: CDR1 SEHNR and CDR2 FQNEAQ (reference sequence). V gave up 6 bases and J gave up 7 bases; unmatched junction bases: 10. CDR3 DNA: TGTGCCAGCAGTTCATTGGGACAGGGGGACGGTGGCTACACCTTC. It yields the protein CASSSLGQGDGGYTF.

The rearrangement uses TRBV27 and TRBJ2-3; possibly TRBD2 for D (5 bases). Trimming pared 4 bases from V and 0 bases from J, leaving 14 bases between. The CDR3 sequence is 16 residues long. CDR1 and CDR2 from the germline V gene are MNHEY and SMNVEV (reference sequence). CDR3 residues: CASSWTDFPSTDTQYF. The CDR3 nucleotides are TGTGCCAGCAGTTGGACGGACTTCCCTAGCACAGATACGCAGTATTTT.

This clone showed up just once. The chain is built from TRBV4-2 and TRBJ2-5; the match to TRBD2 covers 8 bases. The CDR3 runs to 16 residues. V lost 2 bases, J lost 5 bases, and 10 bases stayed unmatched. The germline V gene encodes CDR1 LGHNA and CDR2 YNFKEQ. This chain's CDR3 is CASSQLDREGEETQYF. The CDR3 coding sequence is TGTGCCAGCAGCCAACTTGACCGGGAGGGGGAGGAGACCCAGTACTTC.

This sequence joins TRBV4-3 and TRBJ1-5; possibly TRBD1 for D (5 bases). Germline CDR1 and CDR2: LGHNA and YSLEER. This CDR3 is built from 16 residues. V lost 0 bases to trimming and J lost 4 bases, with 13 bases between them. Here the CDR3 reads CASSQERREGNQPQHF. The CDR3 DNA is TGCGCCAGCAGCCAAGAACGCAGGGAGGGTAATCAGCCCCAGCATTTT.

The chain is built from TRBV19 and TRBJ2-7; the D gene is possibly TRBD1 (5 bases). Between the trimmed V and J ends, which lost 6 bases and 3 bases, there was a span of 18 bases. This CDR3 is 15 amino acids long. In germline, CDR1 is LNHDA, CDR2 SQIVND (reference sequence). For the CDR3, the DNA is TGTGCCAGTAGGCCCAGGACAACTGAATTCTACGAGCAGTACTTC. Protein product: CASRPRTTEFYEQYF.

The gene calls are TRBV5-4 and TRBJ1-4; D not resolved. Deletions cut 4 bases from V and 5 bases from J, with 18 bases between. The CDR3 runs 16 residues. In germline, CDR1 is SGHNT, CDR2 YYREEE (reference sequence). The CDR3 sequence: CASSRSLGPNNEKLFF. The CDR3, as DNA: TGTGCCAGCAGCCGGTCCCTAGGCCCGAACAATGAAAAACTGTTTTTT. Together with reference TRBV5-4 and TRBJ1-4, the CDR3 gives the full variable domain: ETGVTQSPTHLIKTRGQQVTLRCSSQSGHNTVSWYQQALGQGPQFIFQYYREEENGRGNFPPRFSGLQFPNYSSELNVNALELDDSALYLCASSRSLGPNNEKLFFGSGTQLSVL.

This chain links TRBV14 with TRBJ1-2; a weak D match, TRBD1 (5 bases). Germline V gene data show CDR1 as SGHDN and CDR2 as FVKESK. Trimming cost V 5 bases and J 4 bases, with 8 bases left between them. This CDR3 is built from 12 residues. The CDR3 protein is CASSYDSYGYTF. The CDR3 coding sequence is TGTGCCAGCAGCTACGACAGCTATGGCTACACCTTC. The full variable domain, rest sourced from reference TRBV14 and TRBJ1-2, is EAGVTQFPSHSVIEKGQTVTLRCDPISGHDNLYWYRRVMGKEIKFLLHFVKESKQDESGMPNNRFLAERTGGTYSTLKVQPAELEDSGVYFCASSYDSYGYTFGSGTRLTVV.

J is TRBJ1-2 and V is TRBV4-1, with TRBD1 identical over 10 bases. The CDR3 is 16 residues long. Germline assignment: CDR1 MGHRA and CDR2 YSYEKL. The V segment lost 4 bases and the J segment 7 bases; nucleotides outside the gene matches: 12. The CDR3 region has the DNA TGCGCCAGCAGCCCGAGTAGGGACAGGGGACCGGGTGGCTACACCTTC. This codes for CASSPSRDRGPGGYTF.

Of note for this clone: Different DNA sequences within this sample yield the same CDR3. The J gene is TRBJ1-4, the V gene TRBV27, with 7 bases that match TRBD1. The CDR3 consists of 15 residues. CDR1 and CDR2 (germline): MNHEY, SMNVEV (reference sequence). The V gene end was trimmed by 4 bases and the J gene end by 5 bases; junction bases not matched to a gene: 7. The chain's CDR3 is CASSSRQGPNEKLFF. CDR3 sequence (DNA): TGTGCCAGCAGTTCACGACAGGGCCCCAATGAAAAACTGTTTTTT.

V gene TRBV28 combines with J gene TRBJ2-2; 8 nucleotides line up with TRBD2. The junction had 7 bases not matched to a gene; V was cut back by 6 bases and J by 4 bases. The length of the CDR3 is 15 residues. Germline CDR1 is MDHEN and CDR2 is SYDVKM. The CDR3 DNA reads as TGTGCCAGCAGCACCGGGACTAGGTGCACCGGGGAGCTGTTTTTT. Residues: CASSTGTRCTGELFF.

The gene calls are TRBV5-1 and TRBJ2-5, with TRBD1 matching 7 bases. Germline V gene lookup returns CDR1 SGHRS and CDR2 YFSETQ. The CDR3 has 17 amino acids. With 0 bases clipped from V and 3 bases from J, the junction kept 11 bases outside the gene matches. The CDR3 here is CASSLAGDRTSKETQYF. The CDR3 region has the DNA TGCGCCAGCAGCTTGGCCGGGGACAGAACGTCCAAAGAGACCCAGTACTTC.

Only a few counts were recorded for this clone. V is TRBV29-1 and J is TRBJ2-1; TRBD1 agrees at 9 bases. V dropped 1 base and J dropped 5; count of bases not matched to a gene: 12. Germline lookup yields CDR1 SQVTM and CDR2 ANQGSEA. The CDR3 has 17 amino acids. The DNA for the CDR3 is TGCAGCGTTGAAGTCGCCCGGGACAGGGCCACACACAATGAGCAGTTCTTC. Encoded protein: CSVEVARDRATHNEQFF.

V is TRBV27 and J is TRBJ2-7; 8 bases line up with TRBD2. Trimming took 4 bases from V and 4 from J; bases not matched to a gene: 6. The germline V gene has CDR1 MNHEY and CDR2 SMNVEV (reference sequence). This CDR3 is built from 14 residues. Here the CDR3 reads CASSSLAGQYEQYF. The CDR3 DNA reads TGTGCCAGCAGTTCGTTAGCGGGACAATACGAGCAGTACTTC.